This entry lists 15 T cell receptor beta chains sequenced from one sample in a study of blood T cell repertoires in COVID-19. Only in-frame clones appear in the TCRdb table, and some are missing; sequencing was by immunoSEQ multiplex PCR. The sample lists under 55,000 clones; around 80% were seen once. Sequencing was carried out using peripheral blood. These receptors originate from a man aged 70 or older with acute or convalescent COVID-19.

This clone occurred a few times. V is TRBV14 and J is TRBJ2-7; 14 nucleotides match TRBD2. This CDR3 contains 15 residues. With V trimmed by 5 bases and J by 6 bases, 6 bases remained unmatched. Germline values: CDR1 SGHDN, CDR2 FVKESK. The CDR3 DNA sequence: TGTGCCAGCAGCTTGGGACTAGCGGGAGTTGGCGAGCAGTACTTC. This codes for CASSLGLAGVGEQYF.

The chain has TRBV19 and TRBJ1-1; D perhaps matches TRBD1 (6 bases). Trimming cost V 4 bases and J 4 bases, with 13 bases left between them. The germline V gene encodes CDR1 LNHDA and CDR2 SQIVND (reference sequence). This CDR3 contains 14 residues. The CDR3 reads CASSSNRARTEAFF. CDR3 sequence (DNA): TGTGCCAGTAGTAGTAACAGGGCGCGCACTGAAGCTTTCTTT.

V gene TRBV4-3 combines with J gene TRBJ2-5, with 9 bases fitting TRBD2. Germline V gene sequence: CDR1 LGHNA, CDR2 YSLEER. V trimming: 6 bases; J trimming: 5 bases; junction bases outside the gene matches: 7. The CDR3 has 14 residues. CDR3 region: CASSVRLAAETQYF. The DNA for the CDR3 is TGCGCCAGCAGTGTCAGACTAGCGGCTGAGACCCAGTACTTC.

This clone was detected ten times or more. CDR3 bases: TGTGCCAGCAGTTCGGACAGTCCTTATGGCTACACCTTC. The encoded protein is CASSSDSPYGYTF. The genes are TRBV28 and TRBJ1-2; D possibly corresponds to TRBD1 (6 bases). The V end was cut by 4 bases, the J end by 5 bases, with 11 bases between. The CDR3 runs to 13 residues. The germline gives CDR1 MDHEN, CDR2 SYDVKM.

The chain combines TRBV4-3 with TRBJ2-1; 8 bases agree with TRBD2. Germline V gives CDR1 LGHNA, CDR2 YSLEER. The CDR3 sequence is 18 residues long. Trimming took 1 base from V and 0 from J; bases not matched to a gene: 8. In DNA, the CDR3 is TGCGCCAGCAGCCAAGTGGCTAGCGGGCACAGCTCCTACAATGAGCAGTTCTTC. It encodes CASSQVASGHSSYNEQFF.

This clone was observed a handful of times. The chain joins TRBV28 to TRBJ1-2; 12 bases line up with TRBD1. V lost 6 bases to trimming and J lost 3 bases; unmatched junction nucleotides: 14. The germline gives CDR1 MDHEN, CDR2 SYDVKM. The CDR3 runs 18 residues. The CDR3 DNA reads TGTGCCAGCAGCTCCGCCTGGGACAGGGGGCGAGGGGACTATGGCTACACCTTC. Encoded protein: CASSSAWDRGRGDYGYTF.

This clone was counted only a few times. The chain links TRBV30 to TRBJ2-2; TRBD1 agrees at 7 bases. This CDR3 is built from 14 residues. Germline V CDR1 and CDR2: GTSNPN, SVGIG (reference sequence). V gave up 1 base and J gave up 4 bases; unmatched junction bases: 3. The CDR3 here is CAWSGTGFTGELFF. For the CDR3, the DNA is TGTGCCTGGAGTGGGACAGGCTTCACCGGGGAGCTGTTTTTT.

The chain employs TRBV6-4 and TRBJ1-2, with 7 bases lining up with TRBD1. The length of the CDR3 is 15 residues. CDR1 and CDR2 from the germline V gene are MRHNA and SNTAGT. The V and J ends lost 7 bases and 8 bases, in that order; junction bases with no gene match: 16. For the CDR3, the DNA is TGTGCCAGCAACCCCGATCCACAGGGGTCAGACGGCTACACCTTC. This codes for CASNPDPQGSDGYTF.

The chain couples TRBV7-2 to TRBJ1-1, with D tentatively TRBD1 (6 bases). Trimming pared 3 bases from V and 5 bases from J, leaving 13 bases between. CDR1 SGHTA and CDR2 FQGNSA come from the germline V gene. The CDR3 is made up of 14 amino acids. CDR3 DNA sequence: TGTGCCAGCAGCTTTACCGGGACATCTACTGAAGCTTTCTTT. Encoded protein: CASSFTGTSTEAFF.

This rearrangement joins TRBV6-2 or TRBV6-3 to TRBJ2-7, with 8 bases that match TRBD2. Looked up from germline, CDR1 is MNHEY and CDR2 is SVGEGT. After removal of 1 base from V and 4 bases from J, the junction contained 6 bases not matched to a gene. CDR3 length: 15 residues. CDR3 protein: CASSYFGGGRYEQYF. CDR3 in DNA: TGTGCCAGCAGTTACTTTGGCGGGGGGAGATACGAGCAGTACTTC.

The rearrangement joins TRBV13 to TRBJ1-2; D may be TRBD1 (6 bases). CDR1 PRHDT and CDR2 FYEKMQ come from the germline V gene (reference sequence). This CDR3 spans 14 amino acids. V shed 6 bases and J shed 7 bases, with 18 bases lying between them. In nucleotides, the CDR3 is TGTGCCAGCAGTCCTCCCCTGGGGGCTGGTGGCTACACCTTC. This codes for CASSPPLGAGGYTF.

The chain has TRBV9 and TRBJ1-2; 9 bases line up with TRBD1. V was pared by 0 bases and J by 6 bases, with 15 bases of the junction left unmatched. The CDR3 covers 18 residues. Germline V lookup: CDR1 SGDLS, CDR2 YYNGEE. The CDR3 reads CASSVATSLQGAADGYTF. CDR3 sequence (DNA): TGTGCCAGCAGCGTAGCTACTTCTTTACAGGGGGCGGCTGATGGCTACACCTTC.

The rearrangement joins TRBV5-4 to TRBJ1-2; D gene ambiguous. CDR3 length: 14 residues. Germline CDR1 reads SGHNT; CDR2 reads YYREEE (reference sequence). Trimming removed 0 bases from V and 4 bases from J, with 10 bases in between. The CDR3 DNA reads TGTGCCAGCAGCTTGGACAGCCCCCTCTATGGCTACACCTTC. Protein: CASSLDSPLYGYTF.

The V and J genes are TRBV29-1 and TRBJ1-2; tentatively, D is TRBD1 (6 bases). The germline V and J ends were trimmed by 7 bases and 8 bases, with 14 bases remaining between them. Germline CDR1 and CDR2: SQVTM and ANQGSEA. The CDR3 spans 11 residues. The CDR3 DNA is TGCAGCGACAGGGAAGGATGGGGCTACACCTTC. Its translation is CSDREGWGYTF.

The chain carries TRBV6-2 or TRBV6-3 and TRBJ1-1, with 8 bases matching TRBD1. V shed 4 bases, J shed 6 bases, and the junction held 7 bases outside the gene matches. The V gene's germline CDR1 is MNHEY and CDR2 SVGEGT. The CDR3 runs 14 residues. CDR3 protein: CASSSQGAQAEAFF. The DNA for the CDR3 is TGTGCCAGCAGTTCCCAGGGGGCGCAAGCTGAAGCTTTCTTT.